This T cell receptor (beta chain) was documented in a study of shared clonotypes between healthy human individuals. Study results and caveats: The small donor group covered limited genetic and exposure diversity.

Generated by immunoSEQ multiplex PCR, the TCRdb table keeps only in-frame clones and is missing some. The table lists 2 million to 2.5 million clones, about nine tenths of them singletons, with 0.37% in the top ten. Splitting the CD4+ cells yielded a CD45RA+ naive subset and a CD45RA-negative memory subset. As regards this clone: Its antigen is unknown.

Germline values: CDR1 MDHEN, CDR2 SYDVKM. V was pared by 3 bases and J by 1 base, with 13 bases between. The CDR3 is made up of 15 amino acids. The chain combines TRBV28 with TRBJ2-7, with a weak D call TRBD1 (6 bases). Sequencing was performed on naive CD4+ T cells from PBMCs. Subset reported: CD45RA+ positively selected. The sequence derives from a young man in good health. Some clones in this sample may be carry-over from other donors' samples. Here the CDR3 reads CASSFGQLASYEQYF. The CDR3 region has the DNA TGTGCCAGCAGTTTTGGACAGTTAGCTTCCTACGAGCAGTACTTC.